This T cell receptor (beta chain) originates from a study of blood T cell repertoires in COVID-19. Study details: Both acute and convalescent COVID-19 samples were obtained from the United States, Italy and Spain. In each case, the material was cDNA or gDNA derived from T cells, B-cell-depleted T cells, or PBMCs.

The CDR3 loop spans 15 amino acids. CDR1 and CDR2 from the germline V gene are SGHRS and YFSETQ. V was cut by 0 bases and J by 0 bases, with 7 bases left in between. Worth noting for this clone: Within the sample, other DNA sequences also encode this same CDR3.

The protocol was immunoSEQ multiplex PCR, while the TCRdb copy is restricted to in-frame clones and leaves out a portion. The sample records roughly 190,000 clones, nearly 90% being singletons. The V gene is TRBV5-1, the J gene TRBJ1-3; tentative D call: TRBD1 (5 bases). The sample taken for sequencing was peripheral blood. This clonotype originated in a middle-aged woman who had recovered from COVID-19. This CDR3 is CASSLGDSSGNTIYF. For the CDR3, the DNA is TGCGCCAGCAGCTTGGGTGACAGCTCTGGAAACACCATATATTTT.